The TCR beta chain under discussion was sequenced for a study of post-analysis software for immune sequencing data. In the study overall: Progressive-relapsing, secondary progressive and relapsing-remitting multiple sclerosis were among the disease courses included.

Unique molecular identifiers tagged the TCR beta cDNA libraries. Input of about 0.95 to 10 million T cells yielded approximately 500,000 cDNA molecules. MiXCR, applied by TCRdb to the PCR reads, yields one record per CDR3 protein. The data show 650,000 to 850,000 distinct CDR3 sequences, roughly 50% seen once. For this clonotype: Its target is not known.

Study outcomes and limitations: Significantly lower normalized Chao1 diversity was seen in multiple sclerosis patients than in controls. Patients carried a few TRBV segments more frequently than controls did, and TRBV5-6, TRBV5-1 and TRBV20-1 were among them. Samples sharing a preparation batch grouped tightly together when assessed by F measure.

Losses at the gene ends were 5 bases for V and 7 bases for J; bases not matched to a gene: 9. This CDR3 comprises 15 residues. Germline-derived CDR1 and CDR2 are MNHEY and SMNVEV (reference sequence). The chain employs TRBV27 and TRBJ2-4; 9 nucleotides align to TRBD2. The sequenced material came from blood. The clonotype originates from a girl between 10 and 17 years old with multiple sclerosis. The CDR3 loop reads CASSPESGRTNIQYF. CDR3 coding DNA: TGTGCCAGCAGTCCGGAAAGCGGGAGGACGAACATTCAGTACTTC.